This TCR beta chain came from a study of CD8 T cells in Susac syndrome. The authors reverse transcribed roughly 0.5 to 1 ug RNA with random hexamers. Multiplex PCR with immunoSEQ amplified the TCR beta CDR3 across 54 Vbeta and 13 Jbeta. Via MiXCR, TCRdb re-called the immunoSEQ multiplex PCR reads, giving one row per CDR3 protein. The repertoire holds about 150,000 distinct CDR3 sequences, with approximately 95% as singletons. CDR1 is SGHDN, CDR2 FVKESK, per germline. V shed 0 bases and J 0 bases; nucleotides not matched to a gene: 5. There are 18 residues in the CDR3. Sequencing was carried out using CD4+ T cells from PBMCs. The chain couples TRBV14 to TRBJ2-6; 7 nucleotides align to TRBD1. This sequence was found in a human donor with Susac syndrome. CDR3 in amino acids: CASSQEQGLSSGANVLTF. CDR3 nucleotide sequence: TGTGCCAGCAGCCAAGAACAGGGGCTCAGCTCTGGGGCCAACGTCCTGACTTTC.